A single sample is the source of the 16 T cell receptor beta chains below, sequenced in a study of cytomegalovirus exposure and HLA in healthy donors. PCR used 60 Vbeta primers and 13 Jbeta primers. Produced via immunoSEQ multiplex PCR; TCRdb's table is partial and in-frame only. The table lists more than 150,000 clones, 75% to 85% of them singletons. The sequencing sample was made of PBMCs. These TCRs come from a woman aged 30 to 39 in good health and CMV-seronegative.

This clone was detected only once. The chain carries TRBV5-6 and TRBJ2-1; D might be TRBD2 (5 bases). This CDR3 has 16 amino acids. V was pared by 0 bases and J by 4 bases, with 14 bases between. Germline CDR1 and CDR2: SGHDT and YYEEEE. This CDR3 is CASSLEGMSGYNEQFF. The DNA for the CDR3 is TGTGCCAGCAGCTTGGAAGGGATGAGCGGATACAATGAGCAGTTCTTC.

The chain uses TRBV7-2 and TRBJ2-7; D is perhaps TRBD1 (5 bases). The CDR3 runs to 14 residues. The germline V gene has CDR1 SGHTA and CDR2 FQGNSA. The germline V and J ends were trimmed by 7 bases and 3 bases, with 16 bases remaining between them. The CDR3 DNA is TGTGCCAGCACCGTAAGGGGAAGTGACTACGAGCAGTACTTC. Translation: CASTVRGSDYEQYF.

The chain is built from TRBV5-5 and TRBJ2-7, with 10 bases lining up with TRBD1. CDR3 length equals 14 residues. Trimming took 9 bases from V and 7 from J; bases not matched to a gene: 13. Germline CDR1 and CDR2: SGHKS and YYEKEE (reference sequence). CDR3 residues: CATAPGQGTWEQYF. The CDR3 nucleotides are TGTGCCACCGCACCGGGACAGGGGACCTGGGAGCAGTACTTC. The variable domain in full, completed from reference TRBV5-5 and TRBJ2-7, reads DAGVTQSPTHLIKTRGQQVTLRCSPISGHKSVSWYQQVLGQGPQFIFQYYEKEERGRGNFPDRFSARQFPNYSSELNVNALLLGDSALYLCATAPGQGTWEQYFGPGTRLTVT.

The chain uses TRBV5-8 and TRBJ2-7; 7 nucleotides line up with TRBD2. J was trimmed by 0 bases and V by 4 bases; bases with no gene match: 10. This CDR3 is 16 amino acids long. Per germline, CDR1 SGHTS and CDR2 YDEGEE. The CDR3 region is CASSPVPSGSSYEQYF. The CDR3 DNA is TGTGCCAGCAGCCCCGTTCCTAGCGGAAGCTCCTACGAGCAGTACTTC.

The chain joins TRBV6-5 to TRBJ2-5, with TRBD1 matching over 9 bases. The CDR3 contains 16 residues. In germline, CDR1 is MNHEY, CDR2 SVGAGI. The J segment lost 4 bases and the V segment lost 2 bases, leaving 8 bases of the junction unmatched. CDR3 DNA sequence: TGTGCCAGCAGTTACCGGGGGACAGGGTTTGGAGAGACCCAGTACTTC. This translates into CASSYRGTGFGETQYF.

The chain has TRBV28 and TRBJ1-2; D remains ambiguous. Trimming left V 6 bases short and J 4 bases short, with 15 bases between. Germline V gene data show CDR1 as MDHEN and CDR2 as SYDVKM. This CDR3 region has 14 residues. The chain's CDR3 is CASRPPRVAYGYTF. DNA for the CDR3: TGTGCCAGCAGACCTCCGCGGGTAGCCTATGGCTACACCTTC.

J is TRBJ2-5 and V is TRBV19, with 7 bases that match TRBD2. Germline assignment: CDR1 LNHDA and CDR2 SQIVND (reference sequence). The CDR3 has 13 amino acids. V was pared by 9 bases and J by 5 bases, with 9 bases of the junction left unmatched. CDR3 in DNA: TGTGCCAGCGCCTTCGGGGGGTCTGAGACCCAGTACTTC. This gives the protein CASAFGGSETQYF.

The rearrangement links TRBV29-1 to TRBJ2-7, with D tentatively TRBD1 (5 bases). The CDR3 has 15 amino acids. Germline values: CDR1 SQVTM, CDR2 ANQGSEA. V was pared by 7 bases and J by 1 base, with 20 bases between. The DNA for the CDR3 is TGCAGCGCCACTCAGACAGTTGGGGTGTCCTACGAGCAGTACTTC. Its protein is CSATQTVGVSYEQYF.

The rearrangement links TRBV7-9 to TRBJ2-3; 7 nucleotides agree with TRBD1. This CDR3 contains 15 residues. The germline V gene has CDR1 SEHNR and CDR2 FQNEAQ (reference sequence). Losses at the gene ends were 3 bases for V and 3 bases for J; bases not matched to a gene: 6. CDR3 coding DNA: TGTGCCAGCAGCTTTGTAGGGGGCCGGACAGATACGCAGTATTTT. Protein product: CASSFVGGRTDTQYF.

V is TRBV27 and J is TRBJ2-2; the D gene is possibly TRBD1 (6 bases). V was clipped by 6 bases and J by 7 bases, with 18 bases between them. Germline values: CDR1 MNHEY, CDR2 SMNVEV (reference sequence). The CDR3 consists of 15 residues. This chain's CDR3 is CASRPGQVVFGELFF. DNA for the CDR3: TGTGCCAGCAGACCGGGACAAGTGGTGTTCGGGGAGCTGTTTTTT.

This clone was picked up one time. CDR3 nucleotides: TGTGCCAGTAGTGTAACAGGGGAACTAGCGGTATACGAGCAGTACTTC. It yields the protein CASSVTGELAVYEQYF. The chain employs TRBV19 and TRBJ2-7, with a weak D call TRBD2 (8 bases). This CDR3 has 16 amino acids. The germline gives CDR1 LNHDA, CDR2 SQIVND (reference sequence). Trimming removed 5 bases at V and 4 bases at J, with 21 bases between.

This sequence joins TRBV4-2 and TRBJ1-4, with D possibly matching TRBD1 (6 bases). The CDR3 runs 15 residues. Trimming removed 0 bases from V and 8 bases from J, with 13 bases in between. Per germline, CDR1 LGHNA and CDR2 YNFKEQ. The CDR3 loop reads CASSQEWGGGEKLFF. Here the CDR3 DNA reads TGTGCCAGCAGCCAAGAATGGGGAGGGGGGGAAAAACTGTTTTTT.

This clone was seen a single time. CDR3 DNA: TGTGCCACCAGCAGAGACCTACTCGCGGGGGGAACAGATACGCAGTATTTT. Its protein is CATSRDLLAGGTDTQYF. The chain joins TRBV15 to TRBJ2-3; 8 bases match TRBD2. The CDR3 is 17 amino acids. Losses at the gene ends were 0 bases for V and 3 bases for J; bases not matched to a gene: 8. The V gene's germline CDR1 is LNHNV and CDR2 YYDKDF (reference sequence).

This chain uses TRBV15 with TRBJ2-7; perhaps TRBD1 as D (5 bases). Deletions cut 0 bases from V and 3 bases from J, with 9 bases between. The CDR3 contains 14 residues. Looked up from germline, CDR1 is LNHNV and CDR2 is YYDKDF (reference sequence). In DNA, the CDR3 is TGTGCCACCAGCAGAGATCCTGACAGCTACGAGCAGTACTTC. This codes for CATSRDPDSYEQYF. Filled out from reference TRBV15 and TRBJ2-7, the complete variable domain reads DAMVIQNPRYQVTQFGKPVTLSCSQTLNHNVMYWYQQKSSQAPKLLFHYYDKDFNNEADTPDNFQSRRPNTSFCFLDIRSPGLGDTAMYLCATSRDPDSYEQYFGPGTRLTVT.

The rearrangement links TRBV29-1 to TRBJ1-2; 7 nucleotides align to TRBD1. The CDR3 runs to 13 residues. V shed 7 bases and J 1 base; nucleotides not matched to a gene: 6. The germline V gene encodes CDR1 SQVTM and CDR2 ANQGSEA. The CDR3: CSAGRDSNYGYTF. CDR3 DNA: TGCAGCGCCGGCCGGGACAGTAACTATGGCTACACCTTC.

V gene TRBV5-6 combines with J gene TRBJ2-2; 9 nucleotides align to TRBD2. Per germline, CDR1 SGHDT and CDR2 YYEEEE. This CDR3 region has 16 residues. V was pared by 3 bases and J by 4 bases, with 7 bases of the junction left unmatched. The CDR3: CASSWGLAGSTGELFF. The CDR3 coding sequence is TGTGCCAGCAGCTGGGGACTAGCCGGCTCCACCGGGGAGCTGTTTTTT.